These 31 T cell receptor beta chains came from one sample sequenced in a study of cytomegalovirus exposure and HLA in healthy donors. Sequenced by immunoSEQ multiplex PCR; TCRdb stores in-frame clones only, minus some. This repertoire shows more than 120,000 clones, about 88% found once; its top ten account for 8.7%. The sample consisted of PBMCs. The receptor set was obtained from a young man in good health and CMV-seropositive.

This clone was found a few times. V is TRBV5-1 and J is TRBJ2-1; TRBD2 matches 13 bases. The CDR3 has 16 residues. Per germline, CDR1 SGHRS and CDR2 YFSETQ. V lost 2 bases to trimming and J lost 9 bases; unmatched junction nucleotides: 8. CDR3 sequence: CASSLGLAGDGSEQFF. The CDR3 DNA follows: TGCGCCAGCAGCTTAGGACTAGCGGGAGATGGGAGTGAGCAGTTCTTC.

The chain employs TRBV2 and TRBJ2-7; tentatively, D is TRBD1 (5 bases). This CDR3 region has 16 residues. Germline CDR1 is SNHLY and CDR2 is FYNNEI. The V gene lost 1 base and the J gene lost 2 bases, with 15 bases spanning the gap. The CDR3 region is CASSEVVGRWAYEQYF. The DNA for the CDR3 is TGTGCCAGCAGTGAAGTGGTGGGGCGTTGGGCCTACGAGCAGTACTTC.

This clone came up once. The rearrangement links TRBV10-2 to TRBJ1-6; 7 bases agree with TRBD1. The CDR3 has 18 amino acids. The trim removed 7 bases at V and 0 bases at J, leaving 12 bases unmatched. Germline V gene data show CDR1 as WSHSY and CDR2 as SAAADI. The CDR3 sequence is CASTYQFRGSSYNSPLHF. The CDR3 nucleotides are TGCGCCAGCACGTACCAATTCAGGGGGAGCTCCTATAATTCACCCCTCCACTTT.

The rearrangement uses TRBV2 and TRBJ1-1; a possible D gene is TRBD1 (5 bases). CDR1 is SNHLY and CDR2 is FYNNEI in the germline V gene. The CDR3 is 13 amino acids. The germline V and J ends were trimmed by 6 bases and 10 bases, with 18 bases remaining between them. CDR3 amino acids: CASSPSERTRAFF. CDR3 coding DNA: TGTGCCAGCAGCCCCTCGGAAAGGACAAGAGCTTTCTTT.

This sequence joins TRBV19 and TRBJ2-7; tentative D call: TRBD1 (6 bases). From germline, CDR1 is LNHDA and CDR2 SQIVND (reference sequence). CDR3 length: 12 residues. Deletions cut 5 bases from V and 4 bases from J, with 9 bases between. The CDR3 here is CASSPQGYEQYF. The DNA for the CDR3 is TGTGCCAGTAGTCCACAGGGTTACGAGCAGTACTTC.

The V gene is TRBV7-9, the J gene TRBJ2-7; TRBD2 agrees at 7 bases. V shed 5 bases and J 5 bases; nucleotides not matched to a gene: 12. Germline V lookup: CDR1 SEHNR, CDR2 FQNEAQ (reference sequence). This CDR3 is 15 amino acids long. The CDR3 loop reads CASSPGWREFHEQYF. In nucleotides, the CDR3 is TGTGCCAGCAGCCCCGGGTGGCGGGAGTTCCACGAGCAGTACTTC.

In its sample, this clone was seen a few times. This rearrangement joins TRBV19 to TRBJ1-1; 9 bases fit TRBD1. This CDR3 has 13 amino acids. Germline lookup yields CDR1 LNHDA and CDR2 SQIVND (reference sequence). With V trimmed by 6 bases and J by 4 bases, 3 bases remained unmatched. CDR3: CASRGQGGTEAFF. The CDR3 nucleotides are TGTGCCAGTAGGGGACAGGGTGGCACTGAAGCTTTCTTT.

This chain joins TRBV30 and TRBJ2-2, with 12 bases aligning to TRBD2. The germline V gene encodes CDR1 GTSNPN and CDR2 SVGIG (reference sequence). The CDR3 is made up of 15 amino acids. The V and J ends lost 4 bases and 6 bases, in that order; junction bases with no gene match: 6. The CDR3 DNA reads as TGTGCCTGGAAGAAGACTAGCGGGAGCGCCGGGGAGCTGTTTTTT. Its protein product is CAWKKTSGSAGELFF.

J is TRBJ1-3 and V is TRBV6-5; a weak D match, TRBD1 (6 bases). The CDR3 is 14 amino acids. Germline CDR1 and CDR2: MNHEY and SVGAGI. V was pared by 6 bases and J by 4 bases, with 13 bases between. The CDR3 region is CASSRTVGGNTIYF. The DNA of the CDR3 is TGTGCCAGCAGCAGGACAGTGGGGGGAAACACCATATATTTT.

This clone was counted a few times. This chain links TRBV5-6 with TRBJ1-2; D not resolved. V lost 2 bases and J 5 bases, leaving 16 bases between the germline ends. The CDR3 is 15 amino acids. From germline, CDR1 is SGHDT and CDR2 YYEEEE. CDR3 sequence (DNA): TGTGCCAGCAGCTTTACGGTACAGTCCCCTTATGGCTACACCTTC. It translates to CASSFTVQSPYGYTF.

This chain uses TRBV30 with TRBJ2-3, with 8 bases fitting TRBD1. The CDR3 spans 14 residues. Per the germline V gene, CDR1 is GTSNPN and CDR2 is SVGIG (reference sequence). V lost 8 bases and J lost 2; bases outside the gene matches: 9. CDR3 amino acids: CARGTGLLTDTQYF. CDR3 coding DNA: TGTGCCCGTGGGACAGGCCTTCTCACAGATACGCAGTATTTT.

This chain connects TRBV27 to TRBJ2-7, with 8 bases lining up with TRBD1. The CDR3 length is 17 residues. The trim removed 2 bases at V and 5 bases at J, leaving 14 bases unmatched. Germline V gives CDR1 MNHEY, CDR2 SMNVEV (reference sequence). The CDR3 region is CASSLGQGAYPLHEQYF. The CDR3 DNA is TGTGCCAGCAGTTTAGGGCAGGGGGCGTACCCGTTACACGAGCAGTACTTC.

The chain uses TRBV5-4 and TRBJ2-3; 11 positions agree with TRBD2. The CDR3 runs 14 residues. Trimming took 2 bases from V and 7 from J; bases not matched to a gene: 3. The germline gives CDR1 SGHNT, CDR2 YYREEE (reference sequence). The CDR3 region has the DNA TGTGCCAGCAGCTTCACTAGCGGGAGAAATACGCAGTATTTT. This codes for CASSFTSGRNTQYF.

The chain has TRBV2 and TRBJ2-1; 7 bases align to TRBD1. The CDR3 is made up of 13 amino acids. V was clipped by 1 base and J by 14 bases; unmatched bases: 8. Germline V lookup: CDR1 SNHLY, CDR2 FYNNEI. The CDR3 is CASSEGPGQRKFF. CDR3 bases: TGTGCCAGCAGTGAAGGCCCGGGACAGCGAAAGTTCTTC.

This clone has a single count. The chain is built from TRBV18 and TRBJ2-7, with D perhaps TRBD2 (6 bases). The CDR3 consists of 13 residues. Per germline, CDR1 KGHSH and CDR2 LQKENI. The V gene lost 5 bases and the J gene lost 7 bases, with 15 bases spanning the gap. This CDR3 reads CASSRDSQREQYF. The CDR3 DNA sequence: TGTGCCAGCTCAAGGGACTCCCAGAGGGAGCAGTACTTC.

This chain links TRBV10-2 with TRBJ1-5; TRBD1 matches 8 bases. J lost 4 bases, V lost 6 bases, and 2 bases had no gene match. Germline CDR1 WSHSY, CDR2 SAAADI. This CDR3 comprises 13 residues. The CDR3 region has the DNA TGCGCCAGCAGGACAGGGGAAAATCAGCCCCAGCATTTT. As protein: CASRTGENQPQHF.

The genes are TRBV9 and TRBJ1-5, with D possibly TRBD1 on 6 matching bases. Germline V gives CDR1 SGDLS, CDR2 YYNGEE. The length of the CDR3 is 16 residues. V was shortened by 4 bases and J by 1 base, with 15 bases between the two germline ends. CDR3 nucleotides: TGTGCCAGCAGCCCTGGGTTGGGGGCGAGCAATCAGCCCCAGCATTTT. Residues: CASSPGLGASNQPQHF.

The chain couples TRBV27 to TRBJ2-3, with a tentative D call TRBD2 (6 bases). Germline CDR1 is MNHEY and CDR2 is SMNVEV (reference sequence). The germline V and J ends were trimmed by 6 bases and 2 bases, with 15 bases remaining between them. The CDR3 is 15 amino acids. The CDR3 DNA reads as TGTGCCAGCAGAGTTTATCGGGACTTCACAGATACGCAGTATTTT. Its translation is CASRVYRDFTDTQYF.

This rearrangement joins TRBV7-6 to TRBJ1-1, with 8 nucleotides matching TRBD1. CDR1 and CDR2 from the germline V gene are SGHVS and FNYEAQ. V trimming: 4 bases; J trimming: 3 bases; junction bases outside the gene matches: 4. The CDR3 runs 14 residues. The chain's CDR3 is CASSSGQAYTEAFF. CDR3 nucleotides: TGTGCCAGCAGCTCGGGACAGGCGTACACTGAAGCTTTCTTT.

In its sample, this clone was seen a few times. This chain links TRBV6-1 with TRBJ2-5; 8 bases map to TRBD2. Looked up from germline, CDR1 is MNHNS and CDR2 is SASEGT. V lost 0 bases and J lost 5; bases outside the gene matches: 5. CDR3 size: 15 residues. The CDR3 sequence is CASSEAAGGQETQYF. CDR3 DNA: TGTGCCAGCAGTGAAGCGGCGGGAGGCCAGGAGACCCAGTACTTC.

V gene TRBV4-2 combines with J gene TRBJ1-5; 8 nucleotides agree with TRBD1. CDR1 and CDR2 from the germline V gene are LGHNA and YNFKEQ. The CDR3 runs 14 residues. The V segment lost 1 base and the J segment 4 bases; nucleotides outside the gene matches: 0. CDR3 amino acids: CASSQGTGNQPQHF. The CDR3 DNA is TGTGCCAGCAGCCAAGGGACAGGGAATCAGCCCCAGCATTTT.

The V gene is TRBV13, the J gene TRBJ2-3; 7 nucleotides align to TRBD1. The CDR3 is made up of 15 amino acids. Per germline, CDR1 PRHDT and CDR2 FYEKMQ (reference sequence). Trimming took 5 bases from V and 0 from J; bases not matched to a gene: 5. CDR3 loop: CASSIPGQSTDTQYF. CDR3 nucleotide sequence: TGTGCCAGCAGCATACCGGGACAGAGCACAGATACGCAGTATTTT. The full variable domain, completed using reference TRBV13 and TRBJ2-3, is AAGVIQSPRHLIKEKRETATLKCYPIPRHDTVYWYQQGPGQDPQFLISFYEKMQSDKGSIPDRFSAQQFSDYHSELNMSSLELGDSALYFCASSIPGQSTDTQYFGPGTRLTVL.

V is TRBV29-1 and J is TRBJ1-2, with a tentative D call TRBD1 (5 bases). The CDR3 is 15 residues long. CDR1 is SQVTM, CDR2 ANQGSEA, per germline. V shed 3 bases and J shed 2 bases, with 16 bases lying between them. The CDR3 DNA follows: TGCAGCGTTGAGGGGGAGGTTGCAGGGAACTATGGCTACACCTTC. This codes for CSVEGEVAGNYGYTF. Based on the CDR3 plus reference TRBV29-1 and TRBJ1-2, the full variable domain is SAVISQKPSRDICQRGTSLTIQCQVDSQVTMMFWYRQQPGQSLTLIATANQGSEATYESGFVIDKFPISRPNLTFSTLTVSNMSPEDSSIYLCSVEGEVAGNYGYTFGSGTRLTVV.

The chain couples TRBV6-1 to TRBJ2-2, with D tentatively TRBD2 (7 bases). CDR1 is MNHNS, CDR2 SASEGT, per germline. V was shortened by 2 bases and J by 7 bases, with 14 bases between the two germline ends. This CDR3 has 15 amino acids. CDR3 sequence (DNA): TGTGCCAGCAGTGAACAGGGGAGGGGTGGCGGGGAGCTGTTTTTT. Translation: CASSEQGRGGGELFF.

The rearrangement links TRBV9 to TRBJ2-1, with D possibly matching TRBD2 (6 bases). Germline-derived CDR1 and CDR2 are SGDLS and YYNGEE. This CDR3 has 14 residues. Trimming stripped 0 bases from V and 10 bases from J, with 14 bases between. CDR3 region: CASSVGGGTTEQFF. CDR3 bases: TGTGCCAGCAGCGTAGGTGGCGGGACCACCGAGCAGTTCTTC. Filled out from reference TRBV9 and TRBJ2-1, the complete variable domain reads DSGVTQTPKHLITATGQRVTLRCSPRSGDLSVYWYQQSLDQGLQFLIQYYNGEERAKGNILERFSAQQFPDLHSELNLSSLELGDSALYFCASSVGGGTTEQFFGPGTRLTVL.

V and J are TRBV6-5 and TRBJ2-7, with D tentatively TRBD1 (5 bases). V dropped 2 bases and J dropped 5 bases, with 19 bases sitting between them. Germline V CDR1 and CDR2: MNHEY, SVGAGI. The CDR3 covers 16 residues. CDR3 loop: CASSYSNMAGNHEQYF. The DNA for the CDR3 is TGTGCCAGCAGTTACAGCAATATGGCAGGGAACCACGAGCAGTACTTC.

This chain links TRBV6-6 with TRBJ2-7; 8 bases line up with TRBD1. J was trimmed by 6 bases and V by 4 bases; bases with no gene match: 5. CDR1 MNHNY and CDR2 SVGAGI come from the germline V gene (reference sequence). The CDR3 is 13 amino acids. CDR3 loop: CASSSSGGTEQYF. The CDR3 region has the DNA TGTGCCAGCAGTTCGTCAGGGGGCACCGAGCAGTACTTC.

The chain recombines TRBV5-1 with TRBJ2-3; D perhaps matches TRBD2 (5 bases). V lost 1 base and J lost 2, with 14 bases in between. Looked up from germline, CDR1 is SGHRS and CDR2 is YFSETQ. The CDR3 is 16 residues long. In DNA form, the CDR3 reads TGCGCCAGCAGCTTGTCCCCGGAGGCCATCACAGATACGCAGTATTTT. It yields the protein CASSLSPEAITDTQYF.

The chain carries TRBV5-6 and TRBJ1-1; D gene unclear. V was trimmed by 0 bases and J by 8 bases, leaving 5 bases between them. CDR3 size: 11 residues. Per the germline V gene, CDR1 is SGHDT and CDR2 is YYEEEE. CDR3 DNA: TGTGCCAGCAGCTTGGTATCCGAAGCTTTCTTT. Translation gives CASSLVSEAFF.

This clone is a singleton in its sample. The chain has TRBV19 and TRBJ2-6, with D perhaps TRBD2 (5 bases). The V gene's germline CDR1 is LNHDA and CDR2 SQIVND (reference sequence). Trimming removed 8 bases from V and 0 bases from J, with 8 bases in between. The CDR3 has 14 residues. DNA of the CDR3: TGTGCCAGTTCGGGGATCTCTGGGGCCAACGTCCTGACTTTC. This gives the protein CASSGISGANVLTF.

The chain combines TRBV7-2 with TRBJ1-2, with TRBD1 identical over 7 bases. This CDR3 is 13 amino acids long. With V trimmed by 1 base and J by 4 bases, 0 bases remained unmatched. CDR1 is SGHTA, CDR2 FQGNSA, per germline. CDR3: CASSLGDSYGYTF. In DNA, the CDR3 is TGTGCCAGCAGCTTAGGGGACAGCTATGGCTACACCTTC.